This TCR beta chain stems from a study of T cell responses to AZD1222 COVID-19 vaccine. Study outcomes and limitations: Spike-specific TCR breadth and depth grew following two AZD1222 doses. Baseline serology detected seropositivity in only 6 or 7 AZD1222 recipients.

With V trimmed by 3 bases and J by 8 bases, 8 bases remained unmatched. The CDR3 is 15 residues long. Germline CDR1 is MNHEY and CDR2 is SVGAGI. Produced via immunoSEQ multiplex PCR; TCRdb's table is partial and in-frame only. The table lists 100,000 to 150,000 clones, 90% of them singletons. Notes on this clone: Its specificity is unknown.

V gene TRBV6-5 combines with J gene TRBJ2-1, with TRBD2 identical over 9 bases. The receptor comes from an adult in good health. The specimen comprised peripheral blood, sampled on day 0 of AZD1222 vaccination. This CDR3 is CASSYGGGARDEQFF. CDR3 coding DNA: TGTGCCAGCAGTTATGGCGGGGGGGCCCGGGATGAGCAGTTCTTC.